The subject of this entry is one T cell receptor beta chain. The authors' processing: From reference gene primer amplification, estimates of nucleated cell counts were derived. The assay was immunoSEQ multiplex PCR, and TCRdb's table has in-frame clones only and misses some. That table gives V, J and clone size, and the DNA gave D and trimming. Counted here are more than 45,000 clones, approximately 83% occurring once; the ten biggest clones make up roughly 8%. The data were taken from a study of blood T cell repertoires in COVID-19. J was trimmed by 4 bases and V by 1 base; bases with no gene match: 2. The length of the CDR3 is 14 residues. Germline values: CDR1 SGHNT, CDR2 YYREEE (reference sequence).

The TCR was taken from a man older than 75 in a cohort sampled during active COVID-19. V gene TRBV5-4 combines with J gene TRBJ2-5, with 9 positions matching TRBD1. The specimen sequenced was peripheral blood. The CDR3 spells CASSLKTGGETQYF. The CDR3 bases are TGTGCCAGCAGCTTGAAGACAGGGGGAGAGACCCAGTACTTC. The full variable domain, with the rest looked up from reference TRBV5-4 and TRBJ2-5, is ETGVTQSPTHLIKTRGQQVTLRCSSQSGHNTVSWYQQALGQGPQFIFQYYREEENGRGNFPPRFSGLQFPNYSSELNVNALELDDSALYLCASSLKTGGETQYFGPGTRLLVL.